This T cell receptor beta chain derives from a study of T cells after yellow fever vaccination. The CDR3 runs to 14 residues. Germline loops: CDR1 SGHNT, CDR2 YYREEE (reference sequence). Trimming cost V 3 bases and J 3 bases, with 13 bases left between them. As TCR cDNA was made by 5'RACE template switching, a universal primer site and UMIs were added. TCRdb re-derived calls from the 5' RACE reads in MiXCR, one entry per CDR3 protein. The table lists 250,000 to 300,000 distinct CDR3 sequences, about 10% of them singletons. For this clonotype: What it binds is not known.

Study-wide points: Repertoires sorted by FACS could include abundant clonotypes that are contaminants from the bulk population. A weaker but faster secondary response was observed, peaking on day 5 versus 15. At around 96% for CD4 and 70% to 90% for CD8, most primary-vaccination clones showed up again after the booster.

The origin of this receptor is a man aged 18 to 35 who received the YFV17D yellow fever vaccine. Sample: CD4+ T cells sorted from PBMCs, taken 5 days after the yellow fever booster vaccination. The chain uses TRBV5-4 and TRBJ2-7; D call uncertain. The CDR3 DNA is TGTGCCAGCAGCTCGGTCGGTGCAATCTACGAGCAGTACTTC. Translation: CASSSVGAIYEQYF.